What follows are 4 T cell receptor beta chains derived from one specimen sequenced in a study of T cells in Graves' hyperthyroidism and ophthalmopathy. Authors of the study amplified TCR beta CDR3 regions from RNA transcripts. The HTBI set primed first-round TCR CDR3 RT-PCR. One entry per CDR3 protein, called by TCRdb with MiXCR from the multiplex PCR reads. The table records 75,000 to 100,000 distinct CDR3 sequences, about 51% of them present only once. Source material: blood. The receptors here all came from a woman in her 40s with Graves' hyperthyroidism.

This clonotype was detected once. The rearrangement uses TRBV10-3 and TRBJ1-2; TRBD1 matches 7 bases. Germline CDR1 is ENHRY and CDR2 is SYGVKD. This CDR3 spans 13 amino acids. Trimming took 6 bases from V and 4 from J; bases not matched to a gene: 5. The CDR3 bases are TGTGCCATCAGCGAGACAGGGACCTATGGCTACACCTTC. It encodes CAISETGTYGYTF.

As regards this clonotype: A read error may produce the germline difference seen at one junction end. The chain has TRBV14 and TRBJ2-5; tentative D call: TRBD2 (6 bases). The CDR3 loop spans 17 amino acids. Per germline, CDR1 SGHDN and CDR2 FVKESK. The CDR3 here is CASSQDASERYQGTQYF. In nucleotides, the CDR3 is TGTGCCAGCAGCCAAGATGCTAGCGAGCGTTACCAAGGGACCCAGTACTTC.

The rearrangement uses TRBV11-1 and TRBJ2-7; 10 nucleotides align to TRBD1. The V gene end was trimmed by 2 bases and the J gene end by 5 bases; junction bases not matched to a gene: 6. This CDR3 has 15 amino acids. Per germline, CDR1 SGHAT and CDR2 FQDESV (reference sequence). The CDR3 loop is CASSLSGTGADEQYF. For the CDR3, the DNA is TGTGCCAGCAGCTTATCAGGGACAGGGGCGGACGAGCAGTACTTC. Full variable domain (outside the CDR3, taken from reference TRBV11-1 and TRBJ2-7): EAEVAQSPRYKITEKSQAVAFWCDPISGHATLYWYRQILGQGPELLVQFQDESVVDDSQLPKDRFSAERLKGVDSTLKIQPAELGDSAMYLCASSLSGTGADEQYFGPGTRLTVT.

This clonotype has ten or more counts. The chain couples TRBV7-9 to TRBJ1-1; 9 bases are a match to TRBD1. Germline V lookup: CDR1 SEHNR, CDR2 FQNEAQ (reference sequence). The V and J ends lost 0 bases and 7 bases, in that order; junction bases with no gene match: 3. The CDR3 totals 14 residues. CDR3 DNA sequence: TGTGCCAGCAGCTTAGCCCCGGACAGGGGTGAAGCTTTCTTT. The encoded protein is CASSLAPDRGEAFF.